Listed below are T cell receptor beta chains from one sample, sequenced in a study of T cell responses to AZD1222 COVID-19 vaccine. Some clones are missing from TCRdb's copy, which holds only in-frame ones; the method was immunoSEQ multiplex PCR. The data contain tens of thousands of clones, about 83% of them singletons. The sample was peripheral blood, taken 28 days after the second AZD1222 dose. Receptors were obtained from an adult who received the AZD1222 COVID-19 vaccine. CDR3s include the opening cysteine and the closing phenylalanine or tryptophan. A D gene is named only where the DNA matches it firmly. Only part of the rows carry a size: once, few, many, or a class if the clone is expanded.

>TRBV7-6|-|TRBJ2-5|13|-
CASSVQRPNPLYF
TGTGCCAGCAGCGTACAGAGACCGAATCCCCTCTACTTC
>TRBV7-9|TRBD1|TRBJ2-2|14|-
CASDWDRGSGELFF
TGTGCCAGCGATTGGGACAGGGGATCCGGGGAGCTGTTTTTT
>TRBV15|TRBD1|TRBJ2-7|14|few
CATSKDRGRDEQYF
TGTGCCACCAGCAAAGACAGGGGGCGGGACGAGCAGTACTTC
>TRBV18|-|TRBJ2-1|13|-
CASSSFLGDEQFF
TGTGCCAGCTCATCCTTTCTGGGGGATGAGCAGTTCTTC
>TRBV11-3|-|TRBJ2-3|14|-
CASSQGGSTDTQYF
TGTGCCAGCAGCCAAGGGGGAAGCACAGATACGCAGTATTTT
>TRBV29-1|-|TRBJ1-4|13|-
CSAKTLLGEKLFF
TGCAGCGCCAAGACACTCTTGGGTGAAAAACTGTTTTTT
>TRBV18|TRBD1|TRBJ2-7|13|-
CASLSDRGYEQYF
TGTGCCAGCCTGTCGGACAGGGGGTACGAGCAGTACTTC
>TRBV6-2/TRBV6-3|-|TRBJ2-1|15|once
CASSSLTASLDEQFF
TGTGCCAGCAGTTCCCTGACCGCTAGCTTGGATGAGCAGTTCTTC
>TRBV29-1|-|TRBJ1-2|12|-
CSVGRQTYGYTF
TGCAGCGTTGGCCGGCAGACCTATGGCTACACCTTC
>TRBV5-4|TRBD1|TRBJ1-3|15|-
CASSPGTASGNTIYF
TGTGCCAGCAGCCCGGGGACAGCCTCTGGAAACACCATATATTTT
>TRBV7-9|-|TRBJ1-1|14|-
CASSPTLQGSEAFF
TGTGCCAGCAGCCCTACCTTACAGGGATCTGAAGCTTTCTTT
>TRBV4-2|TRBD1|TRBJ2-7|15|-
CASSRTGGFRYEQYF
TGTGCCAGCAGCCGGACAGGGGGCTTTCGCTACGAGCAGTACTTC
>TRBV6-5|TRBD1|TRBJ1-4|13|few
CASARDRAEKLFF
TGTGCCAGCGCACGAGACAGGGCTGAAAAACTGTTTTTT
>TRBV28|-|TRBJ2-3|13|-
CATRGTAADTQYF
TGTGCCACCAGGGGCACTGCGGCAGATACGCAGTATTTT
>TRBV11-2|-|TRBJ2-3|15|-
CASSGEGQRLNTQYF
TGTGCCAGCAGCGGGGAGGGACAGCGTCTAAATACGCAGTATTTT
>TRBV29-1|TRBD1|TRBJ2-2|14|-
CSVQGTGLGGELFF
TGCAGCGTTCAAGGGACAGGGCTGGGCGGGGAGCTGTTTTTT
>TRBV19|-|TRBJ1-6|12|few
CASSIFLSPLHF
TGTGCCAGTAGTATCTTCTTATCACCCCTCCACTTT
>TRBV30|-|TRBJ1-5|14|-
CAWSAGTVYQPQHF
TGTGCCTGGAGCGCTGGGACCGTTTATCAGCCCCAGCATTTT
>TRBV28|-|TRBJ2-7|15|-
CASSFPDSSSYEQYF
TGTGCCAGCAGCTTCCCCGACAGTAGCTCCTACGAGCAGTACTTC
>TRBV7-2|-|TRBJ1-4|14|-
CASSLDRMNEKLFF
TGTGCCAGCAGCTTAGACAGGATGAATGAAAAACTGTTTTTT